This T cell receptor beta chain was identified in a study of blood T cell repertoires in COVID-19. Background on the study: The samples span acute and convalescent COVID-19 from the United States, Italy and Spain. Nucleic acid was either cDNA or gDNA, and it came from T cells, B-cell-depleted T cells, or PBMCs.

Germline V gives CDR1 SGHRS, CDR2 YFSETQ. V lost 0 bases, J lost 7 bases, and 16 bases lay in between. The CDR3 covers 16 residues. In the original analysis: Amplification with reference gene primers provided the estimates of nucleated cell counts. TCRdb's table, derived via immunoSEQ multiplex PCR, lists solely in-frame clones and lacks some. The DNA was the basis for D and trimming; V, J and clone size are from that table. The repertoire has roughly 40,000 clones, around 83% of them found once; the top ten carry approximately 59%. Sequences were obtained from peripheral blood. The gene calls are TRBV5-1 and TRBJ2-2, with TRBD2 as a possible D gene (6 bases). The source is a man aged 65 to 79 with acute or convalescent COVID-19. CDR3 loop: CASSLESHRRGGELFF. CDR3 coding DNA: TGCGCCAGCAGCTTGGAGTCCCACCGGCGGGGCGGGGAGCTGTTTTTT.